This paragraph covers one TCR beta chain sequence. Its antigen is currently unknown. This record belongs to a study of T cell responses to AZD1222 COVID-19 vaccine. Overall study results and limits: Epitopes outside B.1.351 and B.1.1.7 mutated regions reportedly drew nearly half of spike TCRs.

Sequencing used immunoSEQ multiplex PCR; TCRdb keeps in-frame clones, though not all of them. The data show 95,000 to 110,000 clones, over 80% seen once. Germline V gives CDR1 SGHRS, CDR2 YFSETQ. V lost 0 bases and J lost 7, with 20 bases in between. The CDR3 is 17 residues long. Sample: peripheral blood, taken 28 days after the second AZD1222 dose. The TCR sequence derives from an adult who received the AZD1222 COVID-19 vaccine. The genes are TRBV5-1 and TRBJ2-1; unclear D gene. The CDR3 DNA is TGCGCCAGCAGCTTGGCCAAGACTGTCCTTGAAGTAAATGAGCAGTTCTTC. Translated: CASSLAKTVLEVNEQFF.